One and the same sample provided the 11 T cell receptor beta chains below, sequenced in a study of OX40 agonist ivuxolimab in advanced cancers. Sequencing was performed with immunoSEQ multiplex PCR; in TCRdb, only in-frame clones are kept and a portion is missing. Of around 60,000 clones listed, over 75% were seen once; the top ten hold around 2.1%. The specimen comprised CD4+ or CD8+ T cells sorted from blood, sampled in a trial of the OX40 agonist ivuxolimab. Source of these receptors: an adult with an advanced solid tumor such as melanoma, head and neck, liver or kidney cancer.

The chain has TRBV5-6 and TRBJ2-3, with TRBD1 matching over 9 bases. Germline CDR1 is SGHDT and CDR2 is YYEEEE. This CDR3 contains 15 residues. V lost 4 bases to trimming and J lost 4 bases; unmatched junction nucleotides: 7. CDR3 DNA: TGTGCCAGCAGCCCGTCCCGGGACAGGGCAGATACGCAGTATTTT. This gives the protein CASSPSRDRADTQYF.

The gene calls are TRBV6-1 and TRBJ1-3, with D unclear. The V end was cut by 6 bases, the J end by 6 bases, with 15 bases between. The germline CDR1 and CDR2 sequences are MNHNS and SASEGT. CDR3 length: 14 residues. The CDR3, as DNA: TGTGCCAGCAGCCGGGCTTCCGAGGAAAACACCATATATTTT. Translated, it gives CASSRASEENTIYF.

The CDR3 is CASNPGLAPRAEQFF. The CDR3 DNA is TGTGCCAGCAACCCGGGACTAGCCCCTCGGGCTGAGCAGTTCTTC. This chain joins TRBV6-1 and TRBJ2-1; 9 nucleotides align to TRBD2. The ends lost 7 bases at V and 9 bases at J; junction bases unmatched: 13. The CDR3 is 15 residues long. Germline values: CDR1 MNHNS, CDR2 SASEGT.

Worth noting for this clone: The junction shows a germline mismatch at one end, possibly a read error. The V and J genes are TRBV7-7 and TRBJ2-2; 12 bases are shared with TRBD2. CDR1 SSHAT and CDR2 FNYEAQ come from the germline V gene (reference sequence). The CDR3 has 15 residues. The CDR3: CASTPLTSGSGELFF. The CDR3 DNA sequence: TGTGCTAGCACACCCCTGACTAGCGGGAGCGGGGAGCTGTTTTTT.

This clone was recorded only once. The chain is built from TRBV28 and TRBJ1-1, with D perhaps matching TRBD1 (5 bases). The length of the CDR3 is 15 residues. The germline gives CDR1 MDHEN, CDR2 SYDVKM. Trimming removed 4 bases from V and 0 bases from J, with 12 bases in between. CDR3 sequence reads: CASSSSTVLNTEAFF. The DNA for the CDR3 is TGTGCCAGCAGTTCATCGACAGTGCTGAACACTGAAGCTTTCTTT. The whole variable domain, filled in from reference TRBV28 and TRBJ1-1, reads DVKVTQSSRYLVKRTGEKVFLECVQDMDHENMFWYRQDPGLGLRLIYFSYDVKMKEKGDIPEGYSVSREKKERFSLILESASTNQTSMYLCASSSSTVLNTEAFFGQGTRLTVV.

The chain carries TRBV28 and TRBJ2-3; 8 bases are a match to TRBD2. Germline V gene sequence: CDR1 MDHEN, CDR2 SYDVKM. After removal of 3 bases from V and 1 base from J, the junction contained 6 bases not matched to a gene. There are 16 residues in the CDR3. DNA of the CDR3: TGTGCCAGCAGTTTGCCCGGGACTAGTGGCACAGATACGCAGTATTTT. As protein: CASSLPGTSGTDTQYF.

A few counts support this clone. This rearrangement joins TRBV28 to TRBJ1-5; D may be TRBD1 (5 bases). V was shortened by 0 bases and J by 7 bases, with 13 bases between the two germline ends. This CDR3 is built from 15 residues. Germline V gene lookup returns CDR1 MDHEN and CDR2 SYDVKM. CDR3 protein: CASSLWGWKGQPQHF. The CDR3 DNA follows: TGTGCCAGCAGTTTATGGGGTTGGAAGGGGCAGCCCCAGCATTTT.

The V and J genes are TRBV2 and TRBJ2-1; TRBD1 matches 7 bases. The CDR3 has 13 amino acids. Trimming took 4 bases from V and 5 from J; bases not matched to a gene: 2. The V gene's germline CDR1 is SNHLY and CDR2 FYNNEI. Written as DNA, the CDR3 is TGTGCCAGCAGTGGGGACAGAAACAATGAGCAGTTCTTC. This gives the protein CASSGDRNNEQFF. The full variable domain, completed using reference TRBV2 and TRBJ2-1, is EPEVTQTPSHQVTQMGQEVILRCVPISNHLYFYWYRQILGQKVEFLVSFYNNEISEKSEIFDDQFSVERPDGSNFTLKIRSTKLEDSAMYFCASSGDRNNEQFFGPGTRLTVL.

This rearrangement joins TRBV5-1 to TRBJ2-3; 7 nucleotides line up with TRBD2. This CDR3 is 14 amino acids long. The J segment lost 1 base and the V segment lost 4 bases, leaving 3 bases of the junction unmatched. CDR1 is SGHRS and CDR2 is YFSETQ in the germline V gene. As DNA, the CDR3 is TGCGCCAGCAGCCTTACTAGCGGCACAGATACGCAGTATTTT. This sequence encodes CASSLTSGTDTQYF. The entire variable domain, with the rest obtained from reference TRBV5-1 and TRBJ2-3, is as follows: KAGVTQTPRYLIKTRGQQVTLSCSPISGHRSVSWYQQTPGQGLQFLFEYFSETQRNKGNFPGRFSGRQFSNSRSEMNVSTLELGDSALYLCASSLTSGTDTQYFGPGTRLTVL.

The chain recombines TRBV2 with TRBJ2-7, with D perhaps TRBD2 (6 bases). Germline V gives CDR1 SNHLY, CDR2 FYNNEI. The CDR3 runs to 14 residues. V was clipped by 3 bases and J by 3 bases, with 12 bases between them. The CDR3 bases are TGTGCCAGCAGTGAGGAGGGTTGGAGCTACGAGCAGTACTTC. Translation gives CASSEEGWSYEQYF.

The genes are TRBV29-1 and TRBJ2-2; 7 bases match TRBD1. This CDR3 spans 14 amino acids. Germline values: CDR1 SQVTM, CDR2 ANQGSEA. V trimming: 5 bases; J trimming: 3 bases; junction bases outside the gene matches: 6. CDR3 amino acids: CSVPDREHTGELFF. The CDR3 nucleotides are TGCAGCGTTCCCGACAGGGAGCACACCGGGGAGCTGTTTTTT.